The 17 T cell receptor beta chains reported below all come from one sample, sequenced in a study of blood T cell repertoires in COVID-19. Sequenced by immunoSEQ multiplex PCR; TCRdb stores in-frame clones only, minus some. Of tens of thousands of clones listed, approximately 84% were seen once; the top ten hold 6.3%. The specimen was peripheral blood. These receptors all come from a man between 65 and 85 years old with COVID-19, enrolled during active disease.

V usage is TRBV5-6 and J usage is TRBJ1-1; no clear D gene. V was shortened by 3 bases and J by 1 base, with 13 bases between the two germline ends. CDR3 length: 15 amino acids. Germline CDR1 is SGHDT and CDR2 is YYEEEE. The CDR3 bases are TGTGCCAGCAGCTCCTTGGTGACGGGGAACACTGAAGCTTTCTTT. Translation gives CASSSLVTGNTEAFF.

This clone was counted only a few times. J is TRBJ2-1 and V is TRBV27, with D possibly being TRBD1 (5 bases). This CDR3 comprises 14 residues. Trimming shortened V by 4 bases and J by 4 bases, and 11 bases separated the two germline ends. CDR1 and CDR2 from the germline V gene are MNHEY and SMNVEV (reference sequence). CDR3 coding DNA: TGTGCCAGCAGTTCACAAGACAGATACAATGAGCAGTTCTTC. It yields the protein CASSSQDRYNEQFF.

At least ten counts were recorded for this clone. The rearrangement joins TRBV2 to TRBJ1-1; D not certain. The CDR3 is 13 amino acids. Trimming took off 3 bases at V and 3 bases at J, with 8 bases between the two ends. Germline CDR1 is SNHLY and CDR2 is FYNNEI. The CDR3 DNA follows: TGTGCCAGCAGTGAGGGCGGGTACACTGAAGCTTTCTTT. This sequence encodes CASSEGGYTEAFF.

The rearrangement joins TRBV11-2 to TRBJ2-1; 11 bases map to TRBD2. The CDR3 loop spans 18 amino acids. CDR1 is SGHAT, CDR2 FQNNGV, per germline. With V trimmed by 4 bases and J by 1 base, 9 bases remained unmatched. DNA of the CDR3: TGTGCCAGCAGCTCTCTAGCGGGAGGCCACTCTTCCTACAATGAGCAGTTCTTC. As protein: CASSSLAGGHSSYNEQFF.

The V call is TRBV3-1 (or the pseudogene TRBV3-2), the J call TRBJ2-3; TRBD2 matches at 11 bases. CDR3 length: 17 amino acids. Germline V lookup: CDR1 LGHDT, CDR2 YNNKEL (reference sequence). Trimming cost V 4 bases and J 0 bases; bases outside gene matches: 6. CDR3 bases: TGTGCCAGCAGCCCTCTCGGGACTAGCGGTAGCACAGATACGCAGTATTTT. This sequence encodes CASSPLGTSGSTDTQYF.

This chain links TRBV5-1 with TRBJ1-3, with TRBD1 matching over 11 bases. The germline V gene encodes CDR1 SGHRS and CDR2 YFSETQ. This CDR3 is 18 amino acids long. The ends lost 1 base at V and 0 bases at J; junction bases unmatched: 6. The CDR3 nucleotides read TGCGCCAGCAGCTTGCAGGGACAGGGGGTCCTCTCTGGAAACACCATATATTTT. This codes for CASSLQGQGVLSGNTIYF.

The J gene is TRBJ2-5, the V gene TRBV24-1, with 8 bases that match TRBD2. The CDR3 is 13 residues long. The V segment lost 9 bases and the J segment 5 bases; nucleotides outside the gene matches: 7. CDR1 and CDR2 (germline): KGHDR, SFDVKD. CDR3 region: CATSLGGDETQYF. The CDR3 DNA sequence: TGTGCCACCTCCCTCGGGGGGGACGAGACCCAGTACTTC.

The V call is TRBV12-5, the J call TRBJ1-4; the D gene is possibly TRBD1 (6 bases). V was trimmed by 7 bases and J by 7 bases, leaving 31 bases between them. This CDR3 has 19 residues. CDR1 is LGHNT, CDR2 FRNRAP, per germline. CDR3 coding DNA: TGTGCTAGTGACCCCGAGAGCCGGGACACGGTGCGGGAGAGTGAAAAACTGTTTTTT. Translation: CASDPESRDTVRESEKLFF.

The genes are TRBV2 and TRBJ1-1; 7 positions match TRBD1. Germline loops: CDR1 SNHLY, CDR2 FYNNEI. The CDR3 totals 12 residues. J lost 6 bases, V lost 6 bases, and 4 bases had no gene match. The CDR3 loop reads CASRVDRPEAFF. CDR3 bases: TGTGCCAGCAGAGTGGACAGGCCTGAAGCTTTCTTT.

The chain recombines TRBV3-1 (or the pseudogene TRBV3-2) with TRBJ1-2, with 7 nucleotides matching TRBD1. This CDR3 contains 12 residues. CDR1 and CDR2 (germline): LGHDT, YNNKEL (reference sequence). V shed 10 bases, J shed 13 bases, and the junction held 15 bases outside the gene matches. The CDR3 is CAKKTGSRIGTF. CDR3 DNA: TGTGCCAAAAAGACAGGGAGCAGAATTGGCACCTTC.

The sample holds one count of this clone. The chain joins TRBV30 to TRBJ2-7; 12 nucleotides agree with TRBD2. The ends lost 5 bases at V and 5 bases at J; junction bases unmatched: 4. The CDR3 has 13 amino acids. Germline values: CDR1 GTSNPN, CDR2 SVGIG (reference sequence). The CDR3 loop reads CAWGGLAGNEQYF. CDR3 sequence (DNA): TGTGCCTGGGGGGGACTAGCGGGCAACGAGCAGTACTTC.

This rearrangement joins TRBV7-9 to TRBJ2-1; D unclear. This CDR3 has 13 residues. V was pared by 4 bases and J by 4 bases, with 8 bases between. CDR1 is SEHNR and CDR2 is FQNEAQ in the germline V gene (reference sequence). Written as DNA, the CDR3 is TGTGCCAGCAGCTCCCCCCAATACAATGAGCAGTTCTTC. It yields the protein CASSSPQYNEQFF.

V and J are TRBV6-2 or TRBV6-3 and TRBJ1-6; 7 bases line up with TRBD1. The J segment lost 7 bases and the V segment lost 6 bases, leaving 15 bases of the junction unmatched. This CDR3 region has 17 residues. Looked up from germline, CDR1 is MNHEY and CDR2 is SVGEGT. CDR3: CASSPRDSLLRNSPLHF. The DNA for the CDR3 is TGTGCCAGCAGCCCCAGGGACAGCCTCCTACGAAATTCACCCCTCCACTTT.

The J gene is TRBJ1-1, the V gene TRBV6-5; 7 bases line up with TRBD1. V was clipped by 7 bases and J by 5 bases; unmatched bases: 7. CDR3 length equals 13 residues. The germline V gene encodes CDR1 MNHEY and CDR2 SVGAGI. The CDR3 spells CASIRQGGTEAFF. The CDR3, as DNA: TGTGCCAGCATTCGACAGGGAGGTACTGAAGCTTTCTTT.

This clone was recorded once. The V and J genes are TRBV28 and TRBJ2-1; D is possibly TRBD2 (5 bases). Germline-derived CDR1 and CDR2 are MDHEN and SYDVKM. The CDR3 loop spans 14 amino acids. V gave up 8 bases and J gave up 5 bases, with 16 bases separating them. CDR3 sequence (DNA): TGTGCCAGCCGTAGGGAGTTAGGTCACAATGAGCAGTTCTTC. Translating gives CASRRELGHNEQFF.

A remark on this clone: A much larger clone lies one base from this, so it may be a read error. The genes are TRBV10-2 and TRBJ2-7, with D possibly being TRBD2 (5 bases). The CDR3 is 14 residues long. Trimming pared 3 bases from V and 6 bases from J, leaving 15 bases between. Germline V gene sequence: CDR1 WSHSY, CDR2 SAAADI. CDR3 nucleotides: TGCGCCAGCAGTGAAGGCCGGGATATTCGCGAGCAGTACTTC. Protein product: CASSEGRDIREQYF.

The chain couples TRBV6-1 to TRBJ2-2; tentatively, D is TRBD1 (5 bases). V lost 2 bases and J lost 5, with 9 bases in between. Germline V lookup: CDR1 MNHNS, CDR2 SASEGT. The CDR3 spans 14 residues. This CDR3 reads CASSESGWTGELFF. As DNA, the CDR3 is TGTGCCAGCAGTGAATCAGGGTGGACCGGGGAGCTGTTTTTT.